Below, 22 T cell receptor beta chains from the same sample are listed, as sequenced in a study of human T cells and chemical hapten exposure. TCRdb analysed the 5' RACE reads with MiXCR anew, one entry per CDR3 protein. Of roughly 81,000 distinct CDR3 sequences listed, approximately 15% are singletons. It was unfractionated whole blood from which total RNA was extracted. These receptors were collected from a female donor in good health.

This clonotype was recorded many times. The chain has TRBV3-1 and TRBJ2-7; TRBD1 might be the D (6 bases). This CDR3 region has 17 residues. Trimming pared 0 bases from V and 2 bases from J, leaving 17 bases between. CDR1 LGHDT and CDR2 YNNKEL come from the germline V gene (reference sequence). The CDR3: CASSQEVGGALPYEQYF. In DNA form, the CDR3 reads TGTGCCAGCAGCCAAGAAGTAGGGGGTGCCTTGCCCTACGAGCAGTACTTC.

This chain connects TRBV6-1 to TRBJ2-4, with 7 bases matching TRBD2. The CDR3 spans 16 residues. CDR1 and CDR2 (germline): MNHNS, SASEGT. J was trimmed by 4 bases and V by 2 bases; bases with no gene match: 8. Here the CDR3 reads CASSEYTGGGKNIQYF. The CDR3 DNA sequence: TGTGCCAGCAGTGAATATACGGGAGGAGGTAAAAACATTCAGTACTTC.

This clonotype was recorded a few times. The chain uses TRBV6-2 or TRBV6-3 and TRBJ1-1, with D possibly matching TRBD1 (6 bases). The V gene lost 7 bases and the J gene lost 6 bases, with 15 bases spanning the gap. There are 13 residues in the CDR3. Looked up from germline, CDR1 is MNHEY and CDR2 is SVGEGT. In DNA, the CDR3 is TGTGCCAGCAAACGACAGGCTGCAGCTGAAGCTTTCTTT. It specifies CASKRQAAAEAFF.

The table lists this clonotype with a few counts. The chain has TRBV20-1 and TRBJ1-1, with 9 bases fitting TRBD1. Per germline, CDR1 DFQATT and CDR2 SNEGSKA (reference sequence). The CDR3 extends over 16 amino acids. J was trimmed by 1 base and V by 6 bases; bases with no gene match: 12. CDR3 region: CSASGTGIVRNTEAFF. CDR3 in DNA: TGCAGTGCATCCGGGACAGGGATCGTCAGGAACACTGAAGCTTTCTTT.

The chain employs TRBV2 and TRBJ2-7, with TRBD1 as a possible D gene (5 bases). Trimming stripped 0 bases from V and 4 bases from J, with 19 bases between. Germline V CDR1 and CDR2: SNHLY, FYNNEI. The CDR3 spans 17 residues. Here the CDR3 reads CASSEAAQPQGLYEQYF. CDR3 nucleotides: TGTGCCAGCAGTGAAGCGGCACAACCGCAGGGCCTTTACGAGCAGTACTTC.

The V call is TRBV2, the J call TRBJ2-2; 13 nucleotides agree with TRBD2. Losses at the gene ends were 6 bases for V and 4 bases for J; bases not matched to a gene: 5. CDR1 is SNHLY and CDR2 is FYNNEI in the germline V gene. The CDR3 contains 16 residues. Here the CDR3 DNA reads TGTGCCAGCAGACCTGGGACTAGCGGGATCACCGGGGAGCTGTTTTTT. Its translation: CASRPGTSGITGELFF.

This clonotype appeared a few times. The chain employs TRBV11-2 and TRBJ2-3; 7 nucleotides line up with TRBD2. The CDR3 spans 15 residues. The V and J ends lost 1 base and 3 bases, in that order; junction bases with no gene match: 4. Germline CDR1 reads SGHAT; CDR2 reads FQNNGV. This CDR3 is CASSLAASGTDTQYF. CDR3 nucleotide sequence: TGTGCCAGCAGCTTAGCGGCTAGCGGTACAGATACGCAGTATTTT.

The chain joins TRBV7-9 to TRBJ1-1; the D is unclear. Trimming took 5 bases from V and 0 from J, leaving 7 bases between them. Germline V gene data show CDR1 as SEHNR and CDR2 as FQNEAQ (reference sequence). The CDR3 is 13 amino acids. CDR3 in DNA: TGTGCCAGCAGCCCCGAGATGAACACTGAAGCTTTCTTT. It yields the protein CASSPEMNTEAFF.

The chain employs TRBV7-8 and TRBJ1-5; D uncertain. Germline CDR1 SGHVS, CDR2 FQNEAQ. The CDR3 is 15 residues long. V was shortened by 1 base and J by 0 bases, with 7 bases between the two germline ends. DNA for the CDR3: TGTGCCAGCAGCTTAGTGGGTAATAGCAATCAGCCCCAGCATTTT. This encodes CASSLVGNSNQPQHF.

This chain joins TRBV6-6 and TRBJ1-1; unclear D gene. There are 13 residues in the CDR3. The germline V gene has CDR1 MNHNY and CDR2 SVGAGI (reference sequence). V was pared by 1 base and J by 0 bases, with 3 bases between. The CDR3 sequence: CASSYYLNTEAFF. CDR3 DNA: TGTGCCAGCAGTTACTATTTGAACACTGAAGCTTTCTTT.

V gene TRBV19 combines with J gene TRBJ1-5, with 9 bases aligning to TRBD1. The CDR3 has 14 amino acids. Germline V gene data show CDR1 as LNHDA and CDR2 as SQIVND (reference sequence). Unmatched junction bases numbered 3, after V lost 3 bases and J lost 6 bases. The CDR3 region has the DNA TGTGCCAGTAGTATCAAACAGGGGGCTCAGCCCCAGCATTTT. As protein: CASSIKQGAQPQHF.

This clonotype was detected only a few times. The rearrangement joins TRBV6-1 to TRBJ1-1, with D possibly being TRBD1 (5 bases). Germline CDR1 is MNHNS and CDR2 is SASEGT. CDR3 size: 14 residues. Trimming left V 1 base short and J 6 bases short, with 12 bases between. CDR3 nucleotides: TGTGCCAGCAGTGAAGTGAGGCAGGGCTCTGAAGCTTTCTTT. Its translation is CASSEVRQGSEAFF.

This clonotype was seen a few times. This chain uses TRBV7-8 with TRBJ2-1; 8 positions match TRBD2. V was pared by 6 bases and J by 0 bases, with 7 bases of the junction left unmatched. Per the germline V gene, CDR1 is SGHVS and CDR2 is FQNEAQ. The CDR3 extends over 16 amino acids. The CDR3 region has the DNA TGTGCCAGCAGGGTATCCGGGACTAGCTCCTACAATGAGCAGTTCTTC. This codes for CASRVSGTSSYNEQFF.

This clonotype has only a few counts. The gene calls are TRBV7-2 and TRBJ2-3; perhaps TRBD2 as D (5 bases). The CDR3 covers 13 residues. The germline V gene encodes CDR1 SGHTA and CDR2 FQGNSA. V lost 4 bases and J lost 14, with 19 bases in between. DNA for the CDR3: TGTGCCAGCAGCTCGGGATTATCTCGGGGATGGTATTTT. Encoded protein: CASSSGLSRGWYF.

This clonotype was found a few times. The chain's CDR3 is CSAPHRVIRDEQYF. CDR3 DNA sequence: TGCAGTGCTCCTCACAGGGTCATCCGGGACGAGCAGTACTTC. The V gene is TRBV20-1, the J gene TRBJ2-7; TRBD1 might be the D (6 bases). Trimming stripped 5 bases from V and 5 bases from J, with 19 bases between. Germline V gives CDR1 DFQATT, CDR2 SNEGSKA (reference sequence). The CDR3 consists of 14 residues.

At least ten counts were recorded for this clonotype. This chain connects TRBV20-1 to TRBJ2-3; D is perhaps TRBD2 (5 bases). From germline, CDR1 is DFQATT and CDR2 SNEGSKA (reference sequence). V was cut by 2 bases and J by 4 bases, with 10 bases left in between. CDR3 size: 13 residues. The CDR3 bases are TGCAGTGCTAGAATGCTGGGAGCAGATACGCAGTATTTT. Amino acids: CSARMLGADTQYF.

This clonotype was counted between two and nine times. The chain is built from TRBV6-1 and TRBJ2-3, with TRBD1 matching over 7 bases. The germline gives CDR1 MNHNS, CDR2 SASEGT. With 10 bases clipped from V and 7 bases from J, the junction kept 23 bases outside the gene matches. CDR3 length equals 17 residues. CDR3 protein: CATSGILQGSPSNTQYF. CDR3 coding DNA: TGTGCCACCTCAGGTATCCTACAGGGGTCTCCATCCAATACGCAGTATTTT.

The CDR3 DNA reads TGTGCCAGCAGCGGACCGGGTCAACTAATCACCGGGGAGCTGTTTTTT. Protein: CASSGPGQLITGELFF. This chain connects TRBV9 to TRBJ2-2, with D uncertain. The CDR3 runs 16 residues. Trimming took off 3 bases at V and 4 bases at J, with 16 bases between the two ends. Germline V CDR1 and CDR2: SGDLS, YYNGEE.

The rearrangement links TRBV20-1 to TRBJ2-3, with D perhaps TRBD2 (5 bases). V dropped 5 bases and J dropped 2 bases, with 17 bases sitting between them. There are 15 residues in the CDR3. Germline V gene lookup returns CDR1 DFQATT and CDR2 SNEGSKA (reference sequence). In nucleotides, the CDR3 is TGCAGTGCTCAGAGCGGAAGAGGGAACACAGATACGCAGTATTTT. The encoded protein is CSAQSGRGNTDTQYF.

This clonotype was seen a handful of times. The chain has TRBV20-1 and TRBJ2-3; TRBD2 aligns across 12 bases. Germline trimming cut 7 bases from V and 6 bases from J; bases unmatched to any gene: 8. Germline lookup yields CDR1 DFQATT and CDR2 SNEGSKA (reference sequence). The length of the CDR3 is 14 residues. CDR3: CSVPLGTSGDTQYF. In DNA, the CDR3 is TGCAGTGTCCCACTCGGGACTAGCGGGGATACGCAGTATTTT.

The rearrangement links TRBV5-4 to TRBJ1-1, with D perhaps TRBD1 (6 bases). Looked up from germline, CDR1 is SGHNT and CDR2 is YYREEE (reference sequence). V was cut by 0 bases and J by 0 bases, with 12 bases left in between. The CDR3 runs 16 residues. CDR3 DNA: TGTGCCAGCAGCTTGGGACTAGGGGACATGAACACTGAAGCTTTCTTT. This encodes CASSLGLGDMNTEAFF.

The V gene is TRBV7-6, the J gene TRBJ1-6; TRBD1 agrees at 8 bases. Germline CDR1 reads SGHVS; CDR2 reads FNYEAQ. The CDR3 consists of 15 residues. The junction had 6 bases not matched to a gene; V was cut back by 5 bases and J by 6 bases. The DNA for the CDR3 is TGTGCCAGCAGCACCCGGACAGGGCTTAATTCACCCCTCCACTTT. Translating it yields CASSTRTGLNSPLHF.